This T cell receptor beta chain was identified in a study of blood T cell repertoires in COVID-19. Study-level information: The samples span acute and convalescent COVID-19 from the United States, Italy and Spain. PBMCs, B-cell-depleted T cells, or T cells were the source of the cDNA or gDNA that made up the material.

The germline gives CDR1 MGHRA, CDR2 YSYEKL. The CDR3 extends over 14 amino acids. V was shortened by 0 bases and J by 7 bases, with 10 bases between the two germline ends. The assay was immunoSEQ multiplex PCR, and TCRdb's table has in-frame clones only and misses some. The repertoire consists of about 250,000 clones, with around 89% occurring once and the leading ten covering roughly 6.8%. The rearrangement joins TRBV4-1 to TRBJ1-3; no firm D call. Specimen: peripheral blood. The receptor's source is a woman in her 30s with COVID-19, enrolled during active disease. DNA of the CDR3: TGCGCCAGCAGCCAAGAAAACAGCTGGAACACCATATATTTT. It encodes CASSQENSWNTIYF.